This TCR beta chain was retrieved from a study of blood T cell repertoires in COVID-19. Turning to the study itself: Nucleic acid was either cDNA or gDNA, and it came from T cells, B-cell-depleted T cells, or PBMCs.

Trimming at V came to 5 bases and at J to 7 bases, leaving 13 bases not matched to a gene. The CDR3 extends over 15 amino acids. Germline V lookup: CDR1 GTSNPN, CDR2 SVGIG (reference sequence). Method: immunoSEQ multiplex PCR; TCRdb's copy keeps in-frame clones and lacks some. This table has 150,000 to 200,000 clones, 65% to 85% appearing once. The sequence was collected from a man aged 40-49 years who had recovered from COVID-19. The sample taken for sequencing was PBMCs or T cells enriched from blood (not recorded which). This chain links TRBV30 with TRBJ1-5; TRBD1 aligns across 8 bases. The CDR3 DNA sequence: TGTGCCTGGCGTAAAACAGGGGGGGTAGGGCAGCCCCAGCATTTT. Amino acid sequence: CAWRKTGGVGQPQHF.